Listed here is a single T cell receptor (beta chain). Germline values: CDR1 MDHEN, CDR2 SYDVKM. The trim removed 5 bases at V and 4 bases at J, leaving 8 bases unmatched. The CDR3 sequence is 15 residues long. TCRdb keeps only in-frame clones here, not all; method: immunoSEQ multiplex PCR. The sample carries 35,000 to 55,000 clones, around 88% recorded once. The sample originates from a study of OX40 agonist ivuxolimab in advanced cancers. The rearrangement links TRBV28 to TRBJ1-5; 7 bases line up with TRBD1. The TCR was taken from an adult with an advanced solid tumor such as melanoma, head and neck, liver or kidney cancer. This material consisted of CD4+ or CD8+ T cells sorted from blood, taken in a trial of the OX40 agonist ivuxolimab. CDR3 nucleotide sequence: TGTGCCAGCAGTCCTCTGAGCAGGGGGAATCAGCCCCAGCATTTT. Amino acids: CASSPLSRGNQPQHF.